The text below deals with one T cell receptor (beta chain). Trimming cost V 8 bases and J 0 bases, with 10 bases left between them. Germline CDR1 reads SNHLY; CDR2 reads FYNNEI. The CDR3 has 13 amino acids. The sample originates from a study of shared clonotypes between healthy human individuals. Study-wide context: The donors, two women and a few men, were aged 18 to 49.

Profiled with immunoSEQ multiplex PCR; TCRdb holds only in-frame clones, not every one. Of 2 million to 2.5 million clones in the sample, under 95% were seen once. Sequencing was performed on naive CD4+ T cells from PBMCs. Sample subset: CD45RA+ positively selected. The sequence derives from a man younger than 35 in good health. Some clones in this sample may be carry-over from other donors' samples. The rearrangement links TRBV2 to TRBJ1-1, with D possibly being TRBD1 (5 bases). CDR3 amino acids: CASRRTLNTEAFF. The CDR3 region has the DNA TGTGCCAGCCGGCGGACATTGAACACTGAAGCTTTCTTT.